This TCR beta chain was retrieved from a study of human T cells and chemical hapten exposure. General study findings and limits: As the donors had alopecia, their immune response may differ from healthy people's.

For this clonotype: Its antigen is unknown.

The CDR3 totals 15 residues. Trimming took 5 bases from V and 0 from J; bases not matched to a gene: 3. Germline loops: CDR1 KGHSH, CDR2 LQKENI. This sample's time point: pre-sensitization, week 0. The treatment denotes: therapeutic diphenylcyclopropenone sensitization with weekly scalp DPC. The authors extracted total RNA from unfractionated whole blood. TCRdb re-called the RACE reads with MiXCR, one entry per CDR3 protein. The sample lists some 57,000 distinct CDR3 sequences; approximately 9.6% were seen once. The sequencing here drew on whole blood, taken in connection with sensitization to the hapten diphenylcyclopropenone (DPC). The V call is TRBV18, the J call TRBJ2-4, with 8 bases matching TRBD2. This clonotype originated in a woman in her 30s with alopecia areata. Some clones in this sample may be carry-over from other donors' samples. CDR3: CASSERELAKNIQYF. DNA of the CDR3: TGTGCCAGCTCAGAGCGGGAGTTAGCCAAAAACATTCAGTACTTC.